This T cell receptor (beta chain) emerged from a study of cytomegalovirus exposure and HLA in healthy donors. Study-level results: With later analysis, a missense DCLRE1C variant became linked to TCR beta V- and J-gene trimming. The likely explanation for a cluster of highly shared sequence variants was sequencing artifact. Associated with cytomegalovirus, according to the listing, were 150 to 200 TCR beta chains. CMV serostatus was the only recorded immune exposure for donors.

Germline loops: CDR1 LNHDA, CDR2 SQIVND (reference sequence). CDR3 length: 8 amino acids. V lost 8 bases to trimming and J lost 8 bases, with 3 bases between them. As regards this clone: Its antigen is unidentified.

Researchers ran the PCR with 60 Vbeta and 13 Jbeta primers. Sequencing was performed with immunoSEQ multiplex PCR; in TCRdb, only in-frame clones are kept and a portion is missing. The table has 100,000 or so clones, around 76% seen once; the top ten hold around 3.8%. The clonotype was recovered from a woman aged 45-65 years in good health and CMV-seropositive. The rearrangement joins TRBV19 to TRBJ1-2; D call uncertain. The sample taken for sequencing was PBMCs. DNA of the CDR3: TGTGCCAGTGAGGGCTACACCTTC. This translates into CASEGYTF.